The 6 T cell receptor beta chains below were found in one sample sequenced in a study of blood T cells in healthy people across ages. Sample-barcoded 5' priming and a J-beta primer mix drove a second PCR of about 7 to 11 cycles. Each CDR3 protein gets one entry after TCRdb re-called the 5' RACE reads with MiXCR. The repertoire includes about 730,000 distinct CDR3 sequences, around 40% of them detected once, and roughly 20% sits in the top ten. Sequenced sample: blood. These receptors all stem from a woman aged 60 to 75 in good health.

V gene TRBV14 combines with J gene TRBJ2-1; D may be TRBD1 (6 bases). With 5 bases removed from V and 4 bases from J, the gap between germline ends came to 12 bases. Germline V lookup: CDR1 SGHDN, CDR2 FVKESK. The CDR3 runs to 14 residues. CDR3 amino acids: CASSSLDSYNEQFF. CDR3 DNA: TGTGCCAGCAGCTCATTGGACAGTTACAATGAGCAGTTCTTC.

The rearrangement joins TRBV18 to TRBJ2-5; D is unclear. The assigned J gene may be wrong: the sequence end matches TRBJ2-7 better. Germline CDR1 KGHSH, CDR2 LQKENI. This CDR3 has 13 residues. CDR3 residues: CASSPSPGCEQYF. The CDR3 DNA is TGTGCCAGCTCACCATCGCCCGGGTGCGAGCAGTACTTC.

The chain joins TRBV20-1 to TRBJ2-5; TRBD2 matches at 8 bases. The V gene end was trimmed by 6 bases and the J gene end by 5 bases; junction bases not matched to a gene: 17. The CDR3 covers 16 residues. Germline CDR1 DFQATT, CDR2 SNEGSKA (reference sequence). The CDR3 DNA sequence: TGCAGTGCCCATAAGATGCGGGAGGACTTGTCGGAGACCCAGTACTTC. It encodes CSAHKMREDLSETQYF.

A word on this clonotype: At one end the junction does not follow the germline gene, possibly because of a read error. The V call is TRBV9, the J call TRBJ2-7; the match to TRBD1 covers 11 bases. This CDR3 contains 15 residues. From germline, CDR1 is SGDLS and CDR2 YYNGEE. CDR3 sequence (DNA): TGTGTCAGCAGCTCTGGACAGGGGGCGTCCTACGAGCAGTACTTC. It encodes CVSSSGQGASYEQYF.

The gene calls are TRBV29-1 and TRBJ1-3; no firm D call. From germline, CDR1 is SQVTM and CDR2 ANQGSEA. CDR3 length: 12 residues. This CDR3 is CGFRSWENTIYF. The CDR3 nucleotides are TGCGGCTTCCGATCGTGGGAGAACACCATATATTTT.

This clonotype has a handful of counts. In DNA form, the CDR3 reads TGTGCCAAAACTCCGGGGGGCCGCGAGGAGACCCAGTACTTC. Its translation: CAKTPGGREETQYF. This rearrangement joins TRBV6-4 to TRBJ2-5; possibly TRBD2 for D (7 bases). In germline, CDR1 is MRHNA, CDR2 SNTAGT. V gave up 10 bases and J gave up 5 bases, with 20 bases separating them. The CDR3 consists of 14 residues.